These T cell receptor beta chains were read from a single sample in a study of shared clonotypes between healthy human individuals. Assay: immunoSEQ multiplex PCR; the TCRdb copy retains only in-frame clones and omits some. The sample has roughly 1,100,000 clones, 60% to 80% seen once. Sequencing input: memory CD4+ T cells sorted from blood. These receptors were obtained from a man aged 18 to 29 in good health. Both conserved end residues are part of each CDR3. Fields, in order: D gene, V gene, clone size, J gene, CDR3 DNA, CDR3 protein. A D gene is named only where the DNA matches it firmly. Clone size is stated in some rows and not others, as once, few, many or a class when expanded.

TRBD2	TRBV5-1	.	TRBJ2-3	TGCGCCAGCAGCCCCCGGGGGGATACAGATACGCAGTATTTT	CASSPRGDTDTQYF
.	TRBV18	.	TRBJ1-1	TGTGCCAGCTCACCAGAGGTTGGGACCCTAATTGAAGCTTTCTTT	CASSPEVGTLIEAFF
TRBD2	TRBV6-5	.	TRBJ2-3	TGTGCCAGCAGGACTAGCGGCTCATACACAGATACGCAGTATTTT	CASRTSGSYTDTQYF
.	TRBV12-2	.	TRBJ1-5	TGTGCAAGTCGCTCCGACAGGTTAAGCAATCAGCCCCAGCATTTT	CASRSDRLSNQPQHF
TRBD2	TRBV5-1	.	TRBJ2-1	TGCGCCAGCAGCGCGGGACTAGCGGGAGCCTATGAGCAGTTCTTC	CASSAGLAGAYEQFF
.	TRBV4-1	.	TRBJ2-3	TGCGCCAGCAGCGTTGGACGGGTGCAGGGGACAGATACGCAGTATTTT	CASSVGRVQGTDTQYF
.	TRBV6-1	once	TRBJ2-2	TGTGCCAGCACGTTCAGGGAATCGAACACCGGGGAGCTGTTTTTT	CASTFRESNTGELFF
.	TRBV5-1	.	TRBJ2-6	TGCGCCAGCAGCTTGTACGGGAACCCAACTGGGGCCAACGTCCTGACTTTC	CASSLYGNPTGANVLTF
TRBD1	TRBV7-9	.	TRBJ2-3	TGTGCCAGCAGCGCCCGGACAGGGGGCACAGATACGCAGTATTTT	CASSARTGGTDTQYF
TRBD2	TRBV4-1	.	TRBJ2-3	TGCGCCAGCAGCCAACCCTTGACCCCCGGGAGGACAGATACGCAGTATTTT	CASSQPLTPGRTDTQYF
TRBD1	TRBV5-8	.	TRBJ1-1	TGTGCCAGCAGCTTGGGCACAGGGGGCATTTTGACTGAAGCTTTCTTT	CASSLGTGGILTEAFF
.	TRBV30	.	TRBJ1-2	TGTGCCTGGAGTCAAACGACGGGCTATGGCTACACCTTC	CAWSQTTGYGYTF
.	TRBV13	.	TRBJ2-3	TGTGCCAGCAGCTACGGACGAGATACGCAGTATTTT	CASSYGRDTQYF
.	TRBV6-5	.	TRBJ2-1	TGTGCCGCCAGCCCTGGGACTGTCTATGAGCAGTTCTTC	CAASPGTVYEQFF
TRBD2	TRBV27	.	TRBJ2-3	TGTGCCAGCAGTTTAGGGCGCCTAGCGGGGGCGACAGATACGCAGTATTTT	CASSLGRLAGATDTQYF
TRBD2	TRBV28	.	TRBJ2-2	TGTGCCAGCAGCCCCGGGACTAGCAAGACCGGGGAGCTGTTTTTT	CASSPGTSKTGELFF
TRBD2	TRBV5-1	.	TRBJ2-3	TGCGCCAGTTGTCTAAGACTAGCAGACAGCACAGATACGCAGTATTTT	CASCLRLADSTDTQYF
.	TRBV2	.	TRBJ2-1	TGTGCCAGCAGACCTGACAGGCATGAGCAGTTCTTC	CASRPDRHEQFF